Listed here are 9 T cell receptor beta chains from one sample, sequenced in a study of T cell responses to AZD1222 COVID-19 vaccine. Generated by immunoSEQ multiplex PCR, the TCRdb table keeps only in-frame clones and is missing some. The data contain roughly 60,000 clones, 60% to 85% of them singletons. Sequenced material: peripheral blood, taken 28 days after the second AZD1222 dose. The receptors here all came from an adult who received the AZD1222 COVID-19 vaccine.

The V and J genes are TRBV5-1 and TRBJ2-5, with TRBD2 matching 13 bases. The ends lost 5 bases at V and 5 bases at J; junction bases unmatched: 12. Per the germline V gene, CDR1 is SGHRS and CDR2 is YFSETQ. CDR3 length: 17 residues. The CDR3 DNA sequence: TGCGCCAGCAGAAGGGGACTAGCGGGGATAGTAGGCGAGACCCAGTACTTC. Translating gives CASRRGLAGIVGETQYF.

The rearrangement joins TRBV4-2 to TRBJ2-6; the D gene is possibly TRBD1 (6 bases). Looked up from germline, CDR1 is LGHNA and CDR2 is YNFKEQ. V dropped 1 base and J dropped 2 bases, with 9 bases sitting between them. The CDR3 contains 16 residues. The CDR3 region has the DNA TGTGCCAGCAGCCAAGCAGGGGCCACTGGGGCCAACGTCCTGACTTTC. Amino acids: CASSQAGATGANVLTF.

The rearrangement joins TRBV29-1 to TRBJ2-3; TRBD1 might be the D (7 bases). CDR3 length: 14 residues. Trimming left V 2 bases short and J 6 bases short, with 15 bases between. Germline V gene sequence: CDR1 SQVTM, CDR2 ANQGSEA. CDR3 nucleotides: TGCAGCGTTGAAAACCAGGGGGGACCTGATACGCAGTATTTT. It encodes CSVENQGGPDTQYF.

The gene calls are TRBV6-5 and TRBJ1-6; unclear D gene. V gave up 0 bases and J gave up 5 bases, with 5 bases separating them. The CDR3 loop spans 14 amino acids. CDR1 is MNHEY, CDR2 SVGAGI, per germline. CDR3: CASSYSQDNSPLHF. For the CDR3, the DNA is TGTGCCAGCAGTTACTCCCAGGATAATTCACCCCTCCACTTT.

V and J are TRBV7-2 and TRBJ1-3; TRBD1 is a possible D gene (6 bases). Trimming took 1 base from V and 7 from J, leaving 14 bases between them. The CDR3 totals 15 residues. Germline CDR1 reads SGHTA; CDR2 reads FQGNSA. The CDR3: CASSLGGGDGNTIYF. In nucleotides, the CDR3 is TGTGCCAGCAGCTTAGGGGGGGGCGATGGGAACACCATATATTTT.

This clone was counted between two and nine times. The chain joins TRBV6-4 to TRBJ2-1, with 10 positions matching TRBD1. Germline V gives CDR1 MRHNA, CDR2 SNTAGT. The V and J ends lost 4 bases and 9 bases, in that order; junction bases with no gene match: 3. The CDR3 runs 13 residues. The CDR3 loop is CASSGGQGGEQFF. The CDR3 nucleotides are TGTGCCAGCAGTGGTGGACAGGGGGGTGAGCAGTTCTTC.

The rearrangement joins TRBV2 to TRBJ2-1; 7 nucleotides align to TRBD2. The CDR3 sequence is 16 residues long. The junction had 10 bases not matched to a gene; V was cut back by 8 bases and J by 0 bases. The germline CDR1 and CDR2 sequences are SNHLY and FYNNEI. The CDR3 protein is CASGLMRTSSYNEQFF. The CDR3 nucleotides are TGTGCCAGCGGGTTGATGAGGACTAGCTCCTACAATGAGCAGTTCTTC. Using reference TRBV2 and TRBJ2-1 for the parts outside the CDR3, the full variable domain is EPEVTQTPSHQVTQMGQEVILRCVPISNHLYFYWYRQILGQKVEFLVSFYNNEISEKSEIFDDQFSVERPDGSNFTLKIRSTKLEDSAMYFCASGLMRTSSYNEQFFGPGTRLTVL.

The J gene is TRBJ1-3, the V gene TRBV7-8; possible D gene TRBD1, 6 bases. V was trimmed by 2 bases and J by 3 bases, leaving 14 bases between them. In germline, CDR1 is SGHVS, CDR2 FQNEAQ. This CDR3 region has 16 residues. In DNA, the CDR3 is TGTGCCAGCAGCTTAAATTCGGGGGGCTTTGGAAACACCATATATTTT. Translating gives CASSLNSGGFGNTIYF.

The V and J genes are TRBV2 and TRBJ2-3, with D possibly matching TRBD2 (7 bases). This CDR3 contains 16 residues. Trimming took off 5 bases at V and 2 bases at J, with 17 bases between the two ends. In germline, CDR1 is SNHLY, CDR2 FYNNEI. This CDR3 is CASSPWGGANTDTQYF. CDR3 sequence (DNA): TGTGCCAGCAGTCCCTGGGGGGGGGCGAACACAGATACGCAGTATTTT. The entire variable domain, with the rest obtained from reference TRBV2 and TRBJ2-3, is as follows: EPEVTQTPSHQVTQMGQEVILRCVPISNHLYFYWYRQILGQKVEFLVSFYNNEISEKSEIFDDQFSVERPDGSNFTLKIRSTKLEDSAMYFCASSPWGGANTDTQYFGPGTRLTVL.